The present TCR beta chain was sequenced within a study of blood T cell repertoires in COVID-19. Study in general: COVID-19 samples, acute and convalescent, were from the United States, Italy and Spain. In each case, the material was cDNA or gDNA derived from T cells, B-cell-depleted T cells, or PBMCs.

The germline V gene encodes CDR1 SQVTM and CDR2 ANQGSEA. CDR3 length: 11 residues. V shed 3 bases and J shed 4 bases, with 4 bases lying between them. How the authors handled the data: It was from reference gene primer amplification that nucleated cell counts were estimated. Libraries were prepared by immunoSEQ multiplex PCR; TCRdb keeps only in-frame clonotypes and omits some of them. V, J and clone size are taken as reported in that table, and D and trimming were inferred from the DNA itself. The table lists about 64,000 clones, around four fifths of them singletons, with about 14% in the top ten. Enrolment of Seattle patients took place during active infection, and they were followed longitudinally.

This TCR was recovered from a man between 60 and 75 years old with COVID-19, enrolled during active disease. Sequencing was performed on peripheral blood. The chain employs TRBV29-1 and TRBJ2-1; no definite D call. The CDR3 region is CSVDFYNEQFF. The CDR3 nucleotides are TGCAGCGTTGACTTTTACAATGAGCAGTTCTTC.